This T cell receptor (beta chain) stems from a study of a mutant IDH1 vaccine in newly diagnosed glioma. Time point indicated: week 23, last vaccination. Doses of 300 ug of mutant IDH1 20-mer peptide were given with topical imiquimod. Libraries were prepared by immunoSEQ multiplex PCR; TCRdb keeps only in-frame clonotypes and omits some of them. The table includes tens of thousands of clones, about 80% detected once. This clone was seen a few times. Its antigen remains unknown. Sample: PBMCs, taken from a glioma patient whose treatment included an IDH1 peptide vaccine. The TCR sequence derives from a middle-aged man with glioma.

CDR3 sequence (DNA): TGTGCCAGCAGTGACTCGTTAATGGGGTCACCCCTCCACTTT. As protein: CASSDSLMGSPLHF. The chain is built from TRBV6-4 and TRBJ1-6; D is ambiguous. This CDR3 is built from 14 residues. V lost 0 bases and J 10 bases, leaving 10 bases between the germline ends. The germline V gene has CDR1 MRHNA and CDR2 SNTAGT.